These T cell receptor beta chains were read from a single sample in a study of cytomegalovirus exposure and HLA in healthy donors. Sequencing was performed with immunoSEQ multiplex PCR; in TCRdb, only in-frame clones are kept and a portion is missing. The repertoire holds 150,000 or so clones, with around 72% as singletons. Sequenced: PBMCs. These TCRs come from a man younger than 35 in good health and CMV-seropositive. Each CDR3 is given with its conserved first and last residue. Fields, in order: D gene, V gene, J gene, clone size, CDR3 protein, CDR3 DNA. A D gene is named only where the DNA matches it firmly. Clone size appears in some rows only: once, few, many, or a class for an expanded clone.

TRBD1,TRBV7-2,TRBJ2-1,-,CASSLNRGWEQFF,TGTGCCAGCAGCTTAAACAGGGGCTGGGAGCAGTTCTTC
-,TRBV4-1,TRBJ1-5,-,CASSLISGGQPQHF,TGCGCCAGCAGCCTTATTTCTGGCGGTCAGCCCCAGCATTTT
-,TRBV4-1,TRBJ1-1,-,CASRQLQGGMNTEAFF,TGCGCCAGCAGACAACTGCAAGGGGGAATGAACACTGAAGCTTTCTTT
-,TRBV19,TRBJ2-1,-,CASSGRLVYNEQFF,TGTGCCAGTAGCGGGAGATTGGTCTACAATGAGCAGTTCTTC
-,TRBV29-1,TRBJ2-7,-,CSVMARVMGEQYF,TGCAGCGTTATGGCGAGGGTAATGGGCGAGCAGTACTTC
-,TRBV28,TRBJ1-1,-,CASSFFVGGGTEAFF,TGTGCCAGCAGTTTCTTTGTCGGGGGAGGCACTGAAGCTTTCTTT
-,TRBV6-5,TRBJ2-4,-,CASSLGALAKNIQYF,TGTGCCAGCAGTTTGGGCGCCCTAGCCAAAAACATTCAGTACTTC
TRBD1,TRBV2,TRBJ2-3,-,CASGWDRGSTDTQYF,TGTGCCAGCGGTTGGGACAGGGGAAGCACAGATACGCAGTATTTT
-,TRBV10-1,TRBJ2-3,-,CASSAQVGTDTQYF,TGCGCCAGCAGTGCCCAGGTCGGCACAGATACGCAGTATTTT
-,TRBV7-7,TRBJ2-3,-,CASSTGRAGGTDTQYF,TGTGCTAGCAGCACAGGGCGGGCGGGGGGCACAGATACGCAGTATTTT
TRBD1,TRBV5-1,TRBJ1-1,-,CASSQDRGNTEAFF,TGCGCCAGCAGCCAAGACAGGGGGAACACTGAAGCTTTCTTT
TRBD2,TRBV4-2,TRBJ2-3,-,CASSQGGGGSTDTQYF,TGTGCCAGCAGCCAAGGGGGCGGGGGGAGCACAGATACGCAGTATTTT
-,TRBV30,TRBJ1-2,-,CAWSVQAGGGYTF,TGTGCCTGGAGTGTACAGGCAGGTGGAGGCTACACCTTC
-,TRBV4-2,TRBJ2-7,few,CASSQVGGSYEQYF,TGTGCCAGCAGCCAAGTAGGGGGCTCCTACGAGCAGTACTTC
-,TRBV15,TRBJ1-3,-,CATSRDRGASGNTIYF,TGTGCCACCAGCAGAGATCGCGGAGCCTCTGGAAACACCATATATTTT
-,TRBV19,TRBJ1-2,few,CASSIAGLPNYGYTF,TGTGCCAGTAGTATTGCGGGACTTCCCAACTATGGCTACACCTTC
-,TRBV25-1,TRBJ2-1,-,CASSDPGGPNEQFF,TGTGCCAGCAGTGATCCAGGGGGGCCCAATGAGCAGTTCTTC
-,TRBV29-1,TRBJ2-3,-,CSVNPADTQYF,TGCAGCGTAAACCCAGCAGATACGCAGTATTTT
-,TRBV25-1,TRBJ1-1,few,CASSEYTGWVAFF,TGTGCCAGCAGTGAATATACAGGATGGGTAGCTTTCTTT
-,TRBV6-5,TRBJ1-5,-,CASSSQVPSNQPQHF,TGTGCCAGCAGTTCACAGGTACCTAGCAATCAGCCCCAGCATTTT
TRBD1,TRBV7-9,TRBJ1-4,-,CASSSRQGPNEKLFF,TGTGCCAGCAGCTCCCGACAGGGGCCTAATGAAAAACTGTTTTTT
TRBD1,TRBV19,TRBJ1-2,-,CASSVRGRPTNYGYTF,TGTGCCAGTAGCGTCAGGGGGCGACCAACTAACTATGGCTACACCTTC
TRBD2,TRBV10-3,TRBJ2-5,-,CAISEQGLAGGETQYF,TGTGCCATCAGTGAGCAAGGACTAGCGGGGGGCGAGACCCAGTACTTC
-,TRBV5-1,TRBJ2-7,-,CASGLRGSYEQYF,TGCGCCAGCGGCCTTCGGGGCTCCTACGAGCAGTACTTC
TRBD1,TRBV4-2,TRBJ1-2,-,CASSQATGEDGYTF,TGTGCCAGCAGCCAAGCGACAGGGGAGGATGGCTACACCTTC
TRBD2,TRBV27,TRBJ2-3,-,CASSWTSGSTDTQYF,TGTGCCAGCAGTTGGACTAGCGGGAGTACAGATACGCAGTATTTT
TRBD1,TRBV4-2,TRBJ2-7,-,CASSPQAGGRIEQYF,TGTGCCAGCAGCCCTCAGGCAGGGGGCAGAATAGAGCAGTACTTC
-,TRBV6-5,TRBJ1-3,-,CASSPPGASGNTIYF,TGTGCCAGCAGCCCCCCAGGGGCTTCTGGAAACACCATATATTTT
-,TRBV6-6,TRBJ2-7,few,CATGEGYEQYF,TGTGCCACCGGCGAGGGCTACGAGCAGTACTTC
-,TRBV6-5,TRBJ1-6,-,CASSYWTLSNSPLHF,TGTGCCAGCAGTTACTGGACACTTAGTAATTCACCCCTCCACTTT
TRBD1,TRBV7-7,TRBJ2-7,-,CASSLGTGGSYEQYF,TGTGCTAGCAGCTTAGGGACAGGGGGGTCCTACGAGCAGTACTTC
TRBD2,TRBV7-8,TRBJ2-7,-,CASSSRTSGSYEQYF,TGTGCCAGCAGCTCAAGGACTAGCGGCTCCTACGAGCAGTACTTC
TRBD2,TRBV6-6,TRBJ2-5,-,CASSYRVAGEETQYF,TGTGCCAGCAGTTACCGGGTAGCGGGGGAAGAGACCCAGTACTTC
TRBD2,TRBV2,TRBJ2-1,few,CASSEGRGDYNEQFF,TGTGCCAGCAGTGAGGGGCGGGGGGACTACAATGAGCAGTTCTTC
-,TRBV29-1,TRBJ1-3,-,CSMRNSGNTIYF,TGCAGCATGAGGAACTCTGGAAACACCATATATTTT
TRBD1,TRBV9,TRBJ2-5,-,CASSRTGQETQYF,TGTGCCAGCAGTCGGACAGGGCAAGAGACCCAGTACTTC
-,TRBV28,TRBJ1-1,-,CASSLSVGLTEAFF,TGTGCCAGCAGTTTATCCGTAGGACTTACTGAAGCTTTCTTT
-,TRBV7-2,TRBJ2-1,few,CASSSTWGPNEQFF,TGTGCCAGCAGCTCTACGTGGGGCCCCAATGAGCAGTTCTTC
-,TRBV2,TRBJ2-7,-,CASSRSYEQYF,TGTGCCAGCAGCCGCAGCTACGAGCAGTACTTC
-,TRBV19,TRBJ1-6,-,CASHLIGDNSPLHF,TGTGCCAGTCATCTTATAGGGGATAATTCACCCCTCCACTTT
TRBD1,TRBV27,TRBJ2-1,-,CASSLSLHRGQFF,TGTGCCAGCAGTTTATCCCTCCACAGGGGCCAGTTCTTC
-,TRBV30,TRBJ1-2,-,CAWSTGVLNYGYTF,TGTGCCTGGAGTACCGGGGTATTGAACTATGGCTACACCTTC
TRBD1,TRBV2,TRBJ2-3,-,CASRAGGAPDTQYF,TGTGCCAGCAGGGCAGGGGGCGCACCAGATACGCAGTATTTT
-,TRBV7-8,TRBJ1-2,-,CASSPGRGYGYTF,TGTGCCAGCAGCCCCGGAAGGGGCTATGGCTACACCTTC
TRBD2,TRBV4-1,TRBJ2-5,once,CASSQGGGLGETQYF,TGCGCCAGCAGCCAAGGCGGGGGGCTGGGAGAGACCCAGTACTTC
-,TRBV29-1,TRBJ2-1,-,CSVRGEGDNEQFF,TGCAGCGTCCGGGGGGAGGGGGACAATGAGCAGTTCTTC
TRBD2,TRBV29-1,TRBJ2-3,-,CSVEDNGGGTVFSTDTQYF,TGCAGCGTTGAAGATAATGGCGGGGGGACGGTTTTTTCCACAGATACGCAGTATTTT
TRBD1,TRBV19,TRBJ1-5,-,CASSGWQGGYSNQPQHF,TGTGCCAGTAGTGGGTGGCAGGGGGGTTATAGCAATCAGCCCCAGCATTTT
-,TRBV9,TRBJ1-2,-,CASSLRQTRNYGYTF,TGTGCCAGCAGCCTTCGTCAAACAAGAAACTATGGCTACACCTTC
-,TRBV18,TRBJ1-4,-,CASRQQTEKLFF,TGTGCCAGCCGACAGCAAACAGAAAAACTGTTTTTT
-,TRBV9,TRBJ1-3,-,CASTQGGSGNTIYF,TGTGCCAGCACCCAAGGGGGCTCTGGAAACACCATATATTTT
-,TRBV6-5,TRBJ1-1,once,CASSYSEITEAFF,TGTGCCAGCAGTTACTCGGAGATAACTGAAGCTTTCTTT
-,TRBV27,TRBJ1-5,-,CASSFGVGNQPQHF,TGTGCCAGCAGTTTCGGTGTAGGCAATCAGCCCCAGCATTTT
-,TRBV2,TRBJ2-3,-,CASLTLSTDTQYF,TGTGCCAGCTTGACACTTAGCACAGATACGCAGTATTTT
TRBD1,TRBV10-3,TRBJ2-1,-,CATRPWGQDNEQFF,TGTGCCACCCGGCCCTGGGGACAGGACAATGAGCAGTTCTTC
-,TRBV2,TRBJ2-7,-,CASTLKGEILSYEQYF,TGTGCCAGCACCCTAAAAGGGGAAATCTTATCCTACGAGCAGTACTTC
TRBD2,TRBV11-2,TRBJ2-7,few,CASSFRLASSYEQYF,TGTGCCAGCAGCTTTCGACTAGCGAGCTCCTACGAGCAGTACTTC